This T cell receptor (beta chain) was sequenced during a study of blood T cell repertoires in COVID-19. In the study overall: There were acute and convalescent COVID-19 samples, and they came from the United States, Italy and Spain. In each case, the material was cDNA or gDNA derived from T cells, B-cell-depleted T cells, or PBMCs.

This CDR3 is 13 amino acids long. As originally analysed: It was from reference gene primer amplification that nucleated cell counts were estimated. Clones were sequenced by immunoSEQ multiplex PCR, and TCRdb holds only the in-frame ones, with some missing. The DNA gave D and trimming, while V, J and clone size come from that table. This sample has 120,000 to 150,000 clones, with 70% to 80% found just once. The V gene is TRBV21-1, the J gene TRBJ1-1; no DNA check was done on the table's D call, TRBD1. TRBV21-1 is shown as a pseudogene. This TCR derives from a man between 60 and 75 years old with acute or convalescent COVID-19. The specimen sequenced was peripheral blood. The CDR3: CASSKNTGAEAFF. For the CDR3, the DNA is TGTGCCAGCAGCAAAAATACAGGGGCTGAAGCTTTCTTT.